This T cell receptor (beta chain) came from a study of technical replicates of blood from several donors. This table comes from immunoSEQ multiplex PCR, and its TCRdb copy is limited to in-frame clones, with some not included. This table holds tens of thousands of clones, around 95% found once. The sequenced sample was T cells isolated from PBMCs. This TCR was recovered from a human donor in good health.

The chain's CDR3 is CASSPSRGLAPYNEQFF. DNA for the CDR3: TGCGCCAGCAGCCCTTCCCGGGGACTAGCGCCTTACAATGAGCAGTTCTTC. The chain has TRBV4-1 and TRBJ2-1, with 10 nucleotides matching TRBD2. V lost 4 bases and J lost 4; bases outside the gene matches: 10. Germline lookup yields CDR1 MGHRA and CDR2 YSYEKL. The CDR3 runs to 17 residues.